Listed below are T cell receptor beta chains from one sample, sequenced in a study of CD8 T cells in ankylosing spondylitis. MiXCR was run by TCRdb on the 5' RACE reads, yielding one entry per CDR3 protein. This sample carries about 250,000 distinct CDR3 sequences, roughly 32% of them seen once, and the ten largest clones take around 4.4%. Sequences were obtained from blood, either unsorted or a sorted T cell fraction (not recorded which). The receptors come from a male donor with ankylosing spondylitis or in good health (not recorded which). Each CDR3 is given with its conserved first and last residue. The D gene is left open where the match is weak. Rows give clone size only sometimes, using once, few, many, or a class for an expanded clone.

J: TRBJ2-1
V: TRBV5-5
D: TRBD2
size: NA
CDR3: CASSLADGGGKIREQFF
DNA: TGTGCCAGCAGCTTGGCCGACGGGGGGGGCAAGATACGTGAGCAGTTCTTC

J: TRBJ1-2
V: TRBV11-2
D: NA
size: NA
CDR3: CASSPAGYDGYTF
DNA: TGTGCCAGCAGCCCCGCCGGGTACGATGGCTACACCTTC

J: TRBJ2-3
V: TRBV29-1
D: NA
size: few
CDR3: CSVVRASVADTQYF
DNA: TGCAGCGTTGTTCGGGCCTCGGTGGCGGATACGCAGTATTTT

J: TRBJ2-7
V: TRBV20-1
D: TRBD1
size: NA
CDR3: CCAPRDGTGIDEQYF
DNA: TGCTGTGCTCCCAGGGATGGGACAGGGATAGACGAGCAGTACTTC

J: TRBJ2-7
V: TRBV7-2
D: TRBD1
size: NA
CDR3: CASSLRRDRGYEQYF
DNA: TGTGCCAGCAGCTTACGGCGGGACAGGGGCTACGAGCAGTACTTC

J: TRBJ2-1
V: TRBV18
D: TRBD1
size: few
CDR3: CASSTGTGKHEQFF
DNA: TGTGCCAGCTCAACCGGGACAGGGAAACATGAGCAGTTCTTC

J: TRBJ2-5
V: TRBV12-3/TRBV12-4
D: NA
size: few
CDR3: CASNTWDLGETQYF
DNA: TGTGCCAGCAACACCTGGGATTTGGGGGAGACCCAGTACTTC

J: TRBJ2-7
V: TRBV29-1
D: TRBD2
size: NA
CDR3: CSVIGLAGRYEQYF
DNA: TGCAGCGTCATCGGACTAGCGGGGCGCTACGAGCAGTACTTC

J: TRBJ2-2
V: TRBV9
D: NA
size: NA
CDR3: CASSALLTGELFF
DNA: TGTGCCAGCAGCGCCCTTTTAACCGGGGAGCTGTTTTTT

J: TRBJ2-1
V: TRBV20-1
D: TRBD2
size: few
CDR3: CSASMGGLAGNEQFF
DNA: TGCAGTGCTAGTATGGGGGGGCTAGCGGGGAATGAGCAGTTCTTC

J: TRBJ2-4
V: TRBV20-1
D: NA
size: few
CDR3: CSAAGGSGTPQNIQYF
DNA: TGCAGTGCTGCTGGGGGTTCCGGGACACCTCAGAACATTCAGTACTTC

J: TRBJ2-6
V: TRBV20-1
D: TRBD1
size: few
CDR3: CSADRGYGANVLTF
DNA: TGCAGTGCCGACAGGGGTTACGGGGCCAACGTCCTGACTTTC

J: TRBJ1-5
V: TRBV20-1
D: NA
size: NA
CDR3: CRVEGNQPQHF
DNA: TGCCGCGTGGAGGGCAATCAGCCCCAGCATTTT

J: TRBJ1-2
V: TRBV12-3/TRBV12-4
D: NA
size: NA
CDR3: CASSLGQGVRGYTF
DNA: TGTGCCAGCAGTTTAGGCCAGGGAGTTCGCGGCTACACCTTC

J: TRBJ2-2
V: TRBV7-8
D: NA
size: NA
CDR3: CASSLGGGHLNTGELFF
DNA: TGTGCCAGCAGCTTGGGGGGTGGGCACCTGAACACCGGGGAGCTGTTTTTT

J: TRBJ2-2
V: TRBV29-1
D: NA
size: NA
CDR3: CSVRRVSAVAGELFF
DNA: TGCAGCGTGCGGAGAGTCTCTGCGGTGGCCGGGGAGCTGTTTTTT

J: TRBJ2-7
V: TRBV20-1
D: NA
size: few
CDR3: CSAFSSYEQYF
DNA: TGCAGTGCCTTCAGCTCCTACGAGCAGTACTTC

J: TRBJ2-7
V: TRBV20-1
D: NA
size: NA
CDR3: CSASSAGREQYF
DNA: TGCAGTGCTAGCTCTGCGGGGAGGGAGCAGTACTTC

J: TRBJ2-6
V: TRBV5-1
D: NA
size: NA
CDR3: CASSPQGTSGANVLTF
DNA: TGCGCCAGCAGCCCCCAGGGGACATCTGGGGCCAACGTCCTGACTTTC

J: TRBJ2-5
V: TRBV10-3
D: TRBD1
size: NA
CDR3: CAISGTGKGDQETQYF
DNA: TGTGCCATCAGTGGGACAGGGAAGGGCGACCAAGAGACCCAGTACTTC

J: TRBJ2-7
V: TRBV20-1
D: TRBD1
size: NA
CDR3: CSARRQGSSYEQYF
DNA: TGCAGTGCTAGGAGACAGGGGAGCTCCTACGAGCAGTACTTC

J: TRBJ2-3
V: TRBV27
D: NA
size: few
CDR3: CATLSRGEDTQYF
DNA: TGTGCCACCCTCAGTAGGGGGGAAGATACGCAGTATTTT

J: TRBJ2-5
V: TRBV3-1
D: TRBD2
size: NA
CDR3: CASSQGLTSGAETQYF
DNA: TGTGCCAGCAGCCAAGGACTAACTAGCGGGGCTGAGACCCAGTACTTC

J: TRBJ2-5
V: TRBV5-1
D: TRBD1
size: NA
CDR3: CASSFGTASGTQYF
DNA: TGCGCCAGCAGCTTCGGGACAGCCTCCGGGACCCAGTACTTC

J: TRBJ2-1
V: TRBV2
D: NA
size: NA
CDR3: CASRVPNEQFF
DNA: TGTGCCAGCAGGGTTCCCAATGAGCAGTTCTTC

J: TRBJ2-5
V: TRBV15
D: NA
size: few
CDR3: CATSREVAAESQETQYF
DNA: TGTGCCACCAGCAGAGAGGTAGCGGCAGAATCCCAAGAGACCCAGTACTTC

J: TRBJ1-4
V: TRBV7-8
D: TRBD1
size: NA
CDR3: CASSHWTGGEKLFF
DNA: TGTGCCAGCAGCCATTGGACAGGGGGCGAAAAACTGTTTTTT

J: TRBJ2-1
V: TRBV27
D: NA
size: few
CDR3: CASSSANNYNEQFF
DNA: TGTGCCAGCAGTTCCGCCAACAACTACAATGAGCAGTTCTTC

J: TRBJ1-6
V: TRBV5-1
D: NA
size: few
CDR3: CASSYDNRVSPLHF
DNA: TGCGCCAGCAGCTACGACAACAGGGTTTCACCCCTCCACTTT

J: TRBJ2-1
V: TRBV29-1
D: TRBD2
size: NA
CDR3: CSVEGLAGGPFF
DNA: TGCAGCGTTGAGGGTCTAGCGGGGGGGCCTTTCTTC

J: TRBJ2-7
V: TRBV29-1
D: NA
size: few
CDR3: CSVGWTASGDEQYF
DNA: TGCAGCGTTGGGTGGACAGCTTCGGGGGACGAGCAGTACTTC

J: TRBJ1-6
V: TRBV6-1
D: TRBD1
size: NA
CDR3: CASSLDRGGSPLHF
DNA: TGTGCCAGCAGCCTCGACAGGGGTGGTTCACCCCTCCACTTT

J: TRBJ1-5
V: TRBV6-1
D: NA
size: NA
CDR3: CASRGEDSNQPQHF
DNA: TGTGCCAGCAGGGGGGAGGATAGCAATCAGCCCCAGCATTTT

J: TRBJ2-7
V: TRBV12-3/TRBV12-4
D: TRBD2
size: NA
CDR3: CASRISGGPGEQYF
DNA: TGTGCCAGCAGGATTAGCGGGGGGCCAGGCGAGCAGTACTTC

J: TRBJ1-5
V: TRBV20-1
D: NA
size: once
CDR3: CSASGGRGNQPQHF
DNA: TGCAGTGCTAGTGGGGGTCGGGGCAATCAGCCCCAGCATTTT

J: TRBJ1-1
V: TRBV12-3/TRBV12-4
D: NA
size: NA
CDR3: CASSPDRKNTEAFF
DNA: TGTGCCAGCAGTCCAGACAGGAAGAACACTGAAGCTTTCTTT

J: TRBJ2-7
V: TRBV12-3/TRBV12-4
D: NA
size: few
CDR3: CASGWGGAHEQYF
DNA: TGTGCCAGCGGGTGGGGGGGCGCCCACGAGCAGTACTTC

J: TRBJ2-7
V: TRBV6-1
D: TRBD1
size: NA
CDR3: CASRTGTGHYEQYF
DNA: TGTGCCAGCAGAACCGGGACAGGGCACTACGAGCAGTACTTC

J: TRBJ2-7
V: TRBV5-6
D: NA
size: NA
CDR3: CASSYAGSHYEQYF
DNA: TGTGCCAGCAGCTACGCGGGGAGCCACTACGAGCAGTACTTC

J: TRBJ1-4
V: TRBV9
D: NA
size: few
CDR3: CASRRTRGVAANEKLFF
DNA: TGTGCCAGCAGACGCACGAGGGGGGTTGCGGCTAATGAAAAACTGTTTTTT

J: TRBJ2-7
V: TRBV20-1
D: TRBD1
size: NA
CDR3: CSARPPGTGSSYEQYF
DNA: TGCAGTGCTAGACCTCCCGGGACAGGGAGCTCCTACGAGCAGTACTTC

J: TRBJ1-2
V: TRBV6-1
D: TRBD1
size: few
CDR3: CASSISDRARGYTF
DNA: TGTGCCAGCAGCATCTCGGACAGGGCGCGTGGCTACACCTTC

J: TRBJ1-2
V: TRBV15
D: NA
size: NA
CDR3: CATRWDIRGGYTF
DNA: TGTGCCACCAGATGGGACATACGGGGTGGCTACACCTTC

J: TRBJ1-5
V: TRBV7-2
D: TRBD1
size: NA
CDR3: CASRPTGGQPQHF
DNA: TGTGCCAGCAGACCCACAGGGGGTCAGCCCCAGCATTTT

J: TRBJ2-7
V: TRBV12-3/TRBV12-4
D: TRBD1
size: few
CDR3: CASTGTGVNYEQYF
DNA: TGTGCCAGCACCGGGACAGGGGTCAACTACGAGCAGTACTTC

J: TRBJ2-3
V: TRBV10-3
D: NA
size: NA
CDR3: CAILPEPGTDTQYF
DNA: TGTGCCATCTTACCAGAACCAGGCACAGATACGCAGTATTTT

J: TRBJ1-2
V: TRBV6-5
D: NA
size: NA
CDR3: CASSTGSNGYTF
DNA: TGTGCCAGCAGTACAGGGTCGAATGGCTACACCTTC

J: TRBJ2-7
V: TRBV7-6
D: NA
size: NA
CDR3: CASAFRVDEQYF
DNA: TGTGCCAGCGCGTTTCGGGTCGACGAGCAGTACTTC

J: TRBJ1-2
V: TRBV20-1
D: NA
size: many
CDR3: CSAGSAYGYTF
DNA: TGCAGCGCTGGGTCGGCATATGGCTACACCTTC

J: TRBJ2-3
V: TRBV10-2
D: TRBD2
size: NA
CDR3: CASSELAGDPPGTQYF
DNA: TGCGCCAGCAGTGAGCTAGCGGGGGACCCTCCGGGTACGCAGTATTTT

J: TRBJ1-1
V: TRBV4-1
D: NA
size: NA
CDR3: CASSQEGGSRTVGWYTEAFF
DNA: TGCGCCAGCAGCCAAGAAGGGGGATCGCGGACAGTAGGATGGTATACTGAAGCTTTCTTT

J: TRBJ2-5
V: TRBV9
D: TRBD2
size: NA
CDR3: CASSPWGGGPQETQYF
DNA: TGTGCCAGCAGCCCGTGGGGGGGAGGACCCCAAGAGACCCAGTACTTC

J: TRBJ2-2
V: TRBV5-1
D: NA
size: NA
CDR3: CASSPALTENTGELFF
DNA: TGCGCCAGCAGCCCAGCTTTGACAGAGAACACCGGGGAGCTGTTTTTT